The entry that follows covers one T cell receptor beta chain sequence. Sequenced by immunoSEQ multiplex PCR; TCRdb stores in-frame clones only, minus some. This table holds roughly 79,000 clones, around 73% found once. This specimen belongs to a study of T cell responses to AZD1222 COVID-19 vaccine. Per germline, CDR1 LNHDA and CDR2 SQIVND (reference sequence). With V trimmed by 7 bases and J by 5 bases, 7 bases remained unmatched. The CDR3 runs 14 residues. The clonotype comes from an adult in good health. The sequenced sample was peripheral blood, obtained on day 0 of AZD1222 vaccination. This chain joins TRBV19 and TRBJ1-4, with 7 nucleotides matching TRBD1. The CDR3 bases are TGTGCCAGTAATCCGGGACAGCAGAATGAAAAACTGTTTTTT. Translated, it gives CASNPGQQNEKLFF.